This T cell receptor beta chain was sequenced for a study of patients and donors after allogeneic stem cell transplantation. The germline V gene has CDR1 LNHNV and CDR2 YYDKDF (reference sequence). Trimming removed 0 bases from V and 8 bases from J, with 11 bases in between. This CDR3 has 14 residues. TCRdb recomputed calls from the RT-PCR reads with MiXCR, one row per CDR3 protein. The sample has about 960,000 distinct CDR3 sequences; approximately 19% are singletons. This receptor was taken from a human donor who was either an allogeneic HSCT recipient or a stem cell or donor lymphocyte infusion donor (not recorded which). It is not recorded whose cells these are; they may come from a transplant donor. This chain uses TRBV15 with TRBJ2-1; D might be TRBD1 or TRBD2, each matching 5 bases. Sequencing was done on a sample of blood, either unsorted or a sorted T cell fraction (not recorded which). Written as DNA, the CDR3 is TGTGCCACCAGCAGAGAGTCGAGGGGTTATGAGCAGTTCTTC. It specifies CATSRESRGYEQFF.